This T cell receptor (beta chain) comes out of a study of blood T cell repertoires in COVID-19. Looking at the study overall: Samples taken during acute and convalescent COVID-19 were collected in the United States, Italy and Spain. T cells, B-cell-depleted T cells, or PBMCs provided the cDNA or gDNA that served as material.

In the study's own analysis: Reference gene primer amplification gave nucleated cell count estimates. Libraries were prepared by immunoSEQ multiplex PCR; TCRdb keeps only in-frame clonotypes and omits some of them. That table supplies the V and J calls and clone size; D and trimming were determined from the DNA. The sample carries roughly 410,000 clones, around 92% recorded once. This CDR3 region has 16 residues. J gave up 1 base and V 2 bases, and 6 bases lay outside the gene matches. CDR1 is MNHEY and CDR2 is SMNVEV in the germline V gene (reference sequence). This sequence was found in a man aged 35-49 years with acute or convalescent COVID-19. The sequenced material came from peripheral blood. This sequence joins TRBV27 and TRBJ2-5, with 8 bases that match TRBD1. CDR3 DNA sequence: TGTGCCAGCAGTTTAACCGGACAGGGAGTCCAAGAGACCCAGTACTTC. Translation: CASSLTGQGVQETQYF.